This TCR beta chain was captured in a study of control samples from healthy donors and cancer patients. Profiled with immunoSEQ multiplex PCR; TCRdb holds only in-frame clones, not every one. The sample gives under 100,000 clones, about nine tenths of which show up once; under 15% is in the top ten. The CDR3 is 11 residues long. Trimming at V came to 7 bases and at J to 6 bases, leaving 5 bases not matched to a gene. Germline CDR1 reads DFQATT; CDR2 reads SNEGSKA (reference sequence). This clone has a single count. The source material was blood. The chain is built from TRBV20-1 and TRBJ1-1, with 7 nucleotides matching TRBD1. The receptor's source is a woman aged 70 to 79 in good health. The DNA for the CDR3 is TGCAGTGTCTTACAGGGGTCTGAAGCTTTCTTT. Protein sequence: CSVLQGSEAFF.